This T cell receptor (beta chain) came from a study of T cells in Graves' hyperthyroidism and ophthalmopathy. Findings of the study overall: The majority of expanded thyroid clonotypes above 0.001 also appeared in blood. Ophthalmopathy stood apart from stable hyperthyroidism in a 13 V-J model.

V trimming: 7 bases; J trimming: 7 bases; junction bases outside the gene matches: 11. The CDR3 spans 15 residues. Germline V gives CDR1 SQVTM, CDR2 ANQGSEA. This clonotype appeared once. The antigen remains unidentified. Diagnosis rested on symptoms, serum thyroxine and TRAb, thyroid ultrasound, and orbital computed tomography. The PBMCs were sourced from fresh peripheral blood (10 ml). RNA transcripts gave rise to amplified TCR beta CDR3 regions. Using the HTBI primer set, a first-round RT-PCR was run on the TCR CDR3. TCRdb itself ran the multiplex PCR reads through MiXCR, one entry per CDR3 protein. The sample includes around 300,000 distinct CDR3 sequences, about 20% seen only once; the top ten take roughly 60%.

The TCR was taken from a young man with Graves' ophthalmopathy. V usage is TRBV29-1 and J usage is TRBJ2-1, with 12 positions matching TRBD2. Sequences were obtained from blood. The CDR3 DNA sequence: TGCAGCGCCCCTTGGGGTCTAGCGGGGGGGAATGAGCAGTTCTTC. It specifies CSAPWGLAGGNEQFF.